The clone carrying this TCR beta chain was picked up many times. These data come from a study of T-cell reconstitution after alpha-beta-depleted transplantation in children. The CDR3 runs 15 residues. Trimming pared 5 bases from V and 4 bases from J, leaving 12 bases between. Looked up from germline, CDR1 is MNHNS and CDR2 is SASEGT. Preparation of the TCRbeta library used unique molecular identifiers. TCRdb reanalysed the PCR reads using MiXCR and keeps one entry per CDR3 protein. The data contain about 110,000 distinct CDR3 sequences, approximately 10% of them singletons. The sequences come from PBMCs, collected before TCRalphabeta/CD19-depleted stem cell transplant. The sequence was collected from a boy aged 2-15 years with acute lymphoblastic leukemia, due to receive a stem cell transplant. The rearrangement links TRBV6-1 to TRBJ2-6; no firm D call. CDR3 loop: CASSTWTRGANVLTF. CDR3 nucleotide sequence: TGTGCCAGCAGTACCTGGACGCGAGGGGCCAACGTCCTGACTTTC.